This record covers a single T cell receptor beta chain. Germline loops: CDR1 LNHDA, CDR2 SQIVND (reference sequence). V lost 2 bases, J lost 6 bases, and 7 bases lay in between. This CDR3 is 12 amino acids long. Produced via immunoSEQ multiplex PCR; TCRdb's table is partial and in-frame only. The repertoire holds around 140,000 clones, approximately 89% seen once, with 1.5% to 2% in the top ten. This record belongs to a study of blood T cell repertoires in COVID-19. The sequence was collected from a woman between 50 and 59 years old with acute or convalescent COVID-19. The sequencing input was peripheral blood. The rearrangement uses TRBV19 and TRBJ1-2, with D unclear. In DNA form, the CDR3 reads TGTGCCAGTAGTATATCAGGAAATGGCTACACCTTC. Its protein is CASSISGNGYTF.